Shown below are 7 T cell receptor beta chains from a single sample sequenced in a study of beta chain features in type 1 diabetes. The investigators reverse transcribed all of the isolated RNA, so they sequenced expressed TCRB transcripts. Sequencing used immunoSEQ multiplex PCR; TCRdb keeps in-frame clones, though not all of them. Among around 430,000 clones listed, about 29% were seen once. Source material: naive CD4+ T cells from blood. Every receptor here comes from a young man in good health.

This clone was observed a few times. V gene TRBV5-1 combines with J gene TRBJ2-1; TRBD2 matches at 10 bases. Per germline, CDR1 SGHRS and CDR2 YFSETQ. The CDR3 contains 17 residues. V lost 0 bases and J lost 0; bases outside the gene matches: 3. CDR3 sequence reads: CASSLVSSGSSYNEQFF. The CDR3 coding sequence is TGCGCCAGCAGCTTGGTGTCTAGCGGGAGCTCCTACAATGAGCAGTTCTTC.

CDR3 sequence: CATSRDGRTGISYEQYF. The DNA for the CDR3 is TGTGCCACCAGCAGAGACGGTAGGACAGGGATATCCTACGAGCAGTACTTC. The chain uses TRBV15 and TRBJ2-7, with TRBD1 matching 8 bases. Germline trimming cut 0 bases from V and 1 base from J; bases unmatched to any gene: 8. The CDR3 contains 17 residues. The V gene's germline CDR1 is LNHNV and CDR2 YYDKDF (reference sequence).

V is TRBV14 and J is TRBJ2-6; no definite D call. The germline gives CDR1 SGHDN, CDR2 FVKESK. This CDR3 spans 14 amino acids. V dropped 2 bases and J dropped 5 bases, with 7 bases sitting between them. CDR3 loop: CASSQWPRANVLTF. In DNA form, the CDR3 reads TGTGCCAGCAGCCAATGGCCCCGGGCCAACGTCCTGACTTTC.

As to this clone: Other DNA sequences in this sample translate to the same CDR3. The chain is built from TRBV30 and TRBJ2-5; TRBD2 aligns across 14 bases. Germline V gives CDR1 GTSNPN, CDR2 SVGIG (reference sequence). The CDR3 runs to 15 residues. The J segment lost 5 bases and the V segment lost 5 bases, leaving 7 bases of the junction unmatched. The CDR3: CAWSGLAGVGETQYF. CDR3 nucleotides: TGTGCCTGGTCGGGACTAGCGGGAGTCGGGGAGACCCAGTACTTC.

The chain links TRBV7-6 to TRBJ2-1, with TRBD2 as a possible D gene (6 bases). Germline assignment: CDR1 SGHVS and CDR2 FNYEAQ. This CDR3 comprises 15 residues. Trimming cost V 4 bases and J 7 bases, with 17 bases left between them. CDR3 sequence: CASSSVPGDKNEQFF. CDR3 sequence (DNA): TGTGCCAGCAGCTCCGTCCCGGGGGATAAAAATGAGCAGTTCTTC.

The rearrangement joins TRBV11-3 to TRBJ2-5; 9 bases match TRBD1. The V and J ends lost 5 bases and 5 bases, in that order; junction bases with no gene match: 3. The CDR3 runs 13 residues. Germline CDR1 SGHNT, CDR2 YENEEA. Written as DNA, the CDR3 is TGTGCCAGCAGCACAGGGGGCCGGGAGACCCAGTACTTC. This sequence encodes CASSTGGRETQYF.

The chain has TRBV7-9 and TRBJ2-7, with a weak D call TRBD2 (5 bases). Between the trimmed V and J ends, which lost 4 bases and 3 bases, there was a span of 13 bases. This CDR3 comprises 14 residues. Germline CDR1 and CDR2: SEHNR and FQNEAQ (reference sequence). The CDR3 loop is CASSSRGGFYEQYF. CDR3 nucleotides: TGTGCCAGCAGCTCCCGCGGCGGGTTCTACGAGCAGTACTTC. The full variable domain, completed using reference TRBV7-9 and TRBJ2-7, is DTGVSQNPRHKITKRGQNVTFRCDPISEHNRLYWYRQTLGQGPEFLTYFQNEAQLEKSRLLSDRFSAERPKGSFSTLEIQRTEQGDSAMYLCASSSRGGFYEQYFGPGTRLTVT.